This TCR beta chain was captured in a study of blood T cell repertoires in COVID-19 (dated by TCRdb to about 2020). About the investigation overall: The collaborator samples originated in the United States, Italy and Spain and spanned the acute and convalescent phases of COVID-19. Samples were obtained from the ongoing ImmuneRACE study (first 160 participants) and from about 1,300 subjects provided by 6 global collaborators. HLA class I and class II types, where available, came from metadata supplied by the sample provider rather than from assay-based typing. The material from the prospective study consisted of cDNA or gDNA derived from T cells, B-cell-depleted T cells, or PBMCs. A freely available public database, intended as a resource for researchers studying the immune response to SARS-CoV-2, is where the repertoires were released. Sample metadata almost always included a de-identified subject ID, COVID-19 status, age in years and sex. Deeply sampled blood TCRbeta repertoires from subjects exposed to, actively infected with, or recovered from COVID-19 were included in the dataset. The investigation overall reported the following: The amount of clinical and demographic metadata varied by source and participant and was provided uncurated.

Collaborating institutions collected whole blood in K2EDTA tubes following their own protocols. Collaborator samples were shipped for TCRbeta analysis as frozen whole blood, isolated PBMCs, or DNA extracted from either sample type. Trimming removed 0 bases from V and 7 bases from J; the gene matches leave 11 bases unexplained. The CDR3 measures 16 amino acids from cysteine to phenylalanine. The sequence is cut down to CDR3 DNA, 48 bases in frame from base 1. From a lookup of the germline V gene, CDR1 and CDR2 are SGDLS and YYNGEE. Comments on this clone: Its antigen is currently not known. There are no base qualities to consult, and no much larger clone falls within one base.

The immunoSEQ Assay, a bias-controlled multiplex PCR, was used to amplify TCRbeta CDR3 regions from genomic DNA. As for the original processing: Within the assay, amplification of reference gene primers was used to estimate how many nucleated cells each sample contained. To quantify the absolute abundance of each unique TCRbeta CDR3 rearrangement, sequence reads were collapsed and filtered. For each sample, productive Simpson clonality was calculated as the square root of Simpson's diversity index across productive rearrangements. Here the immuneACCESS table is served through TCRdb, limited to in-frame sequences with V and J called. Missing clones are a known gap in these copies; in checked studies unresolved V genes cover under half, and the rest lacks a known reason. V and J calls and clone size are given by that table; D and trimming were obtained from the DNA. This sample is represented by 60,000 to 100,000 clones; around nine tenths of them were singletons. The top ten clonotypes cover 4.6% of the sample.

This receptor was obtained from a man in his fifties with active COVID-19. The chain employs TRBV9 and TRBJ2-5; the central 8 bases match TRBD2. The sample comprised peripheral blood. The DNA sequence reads TGTGCCAGCAGCGTAGGAATGGGACTAGGCGTCGGGACCCAGTACTTC. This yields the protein CASSVGMGLGVGTQYF. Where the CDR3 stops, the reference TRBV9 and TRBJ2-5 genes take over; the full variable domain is DSGVTQTPKHLITATGQRVTLRCSPRSGDLSVYWYQQSLDQGLQFLIQYYNGEERAKGNILERFSAQQFPDLHSELNLSSLELGDSALYFCASSVGMGLGVGTQYFGPGTRLLVL.